The next 20 T cell receptor beta chains were all read from a single sample in a study of T cell changes during pregnancy in multiple sclerosis (dated by TCRdb to between 2018 and 2021). To prepare the library, the immunoSEQ multiplex PCR assay was applied. In its TCRdb copy, this immuneACCESS table keeps in-frame sequences only and misses some clones. Where compared with another copy, unresolved V genes explain less than half of these, and the others have no known cause. Across this sample there are 20,000 to 25,000 clones, with 86% seen only once. Clones ranked in the top ten supply about 13% of the sample. The specimen was CD8+ T cells from peripheral blood mononuclear cells, collected in the first trimester of pregnancy. Source of these receptors: a female donor in good health, enrolled as a control in a pregnancy study.

V gene TRBV27 combines with J gene TRBJ2-1; TRBD2 aligns across 7 bases. Germline V gives CDR1 MNHEY, CDR2 SMNVEV (reference sequence). Trimming at V came to 5 bases and at J to 4 bases, leaving 5 bases not matched to a gene. CDR3 size: 14 residues. The CDR3 loop is CASSPAGLYNEQFF. CDR3 coding DNA: TGTGCCAGCAGTCCAGCGGGACTATACAATGAGCAGTTCTTC.

The chain joins TRBV6-5 to TRBJ2-1, with 10 bases fitting TRBD1. V lost 6 bases to trimming and J lost 8 bases; unmatched junction nucleotides: 10. The CDR3 consists of 15 residues. Germline V lookup: CDR1 MNHEY, CDR2 SVGAGI. Written as DNA, the CDR3 is TGTGCCAGCAGCCCCGGGGGACAGGGGATCGATGAGCAGTTCTTC. As protein: CASSPGGQGIDEQFF.

V usage is TRBV4-1 and J usage is TRBJ2-5; 11 bases fit TRBD2. The J segment lost 0 bases and the V segment lost 4 bases, leaving 1 base of the junction unmatched. This CDR3 has 15 amino acids. Germline V lookup: CDR1 MGHRA, CDR2 YSYEKL. For the CDR3, the DNA is TGCGCCAGCAGCCCACTAGCGGGGGACCAAGAGACCCAGTACTTC. Amino acids: CASSPLAGDQETQYF.

The gene calls are TRBV19 and TRBJ1-1; TRBD1 agrees at 7 bases. The CDR3 consists of 13 residues. The trim removed 5 bases at V and 4 bases at J, leaving 4 bases unmatched. Looked up from germline, CDR1 is LNHDA and CDR2 is SQIVND (reference sequence). CDR3 in DNA: TGTGCCAGTAGTGCAGGGGGAATCACTGAAGCTTTCTTT. Protein sequence: CASSAGGITEAFF.

The chain recombines TRBV6-1 with TRBJ1-4; 8 bases fit TRBD1. Germline V gives CDR1 MNHNS, CDR2 SASEGT. The trim removed 6 bases at V and 4 bases at J, leaving 4 bases unmatched. CDR3 length: 14 residues. The CDR3 DNA reads TGTGCCAGCAGACAGGGGGGGGGTAATGAAAAACTGTTTTTT. It encodes CASRQGGGNEKLFF.

The chain combines TRBV6-1 with TRBJ2-5, with 8 positions matching TRBD2. V dropped 1 base and J dropped 2; count of bases not matched to a gene: 6. CDR1 and CDR2 from the germline V gene are MNHNS and SASEGT. The CDR3 has 16 residues. The CDR3 DNA reads as TGTGCCAGCAGTGAAGTAGGCGGGGGGAAACAAGAGACCCAGTACTTC. Translation: CASSEVGGGKQETQYF.

J is TRBJ2-7 and V is TRBV19, with D perhaps TRBD1 (6 bases). Per germline, CDR1 LNHDA and CDR2 SQIVND (reference sequence). V was shortened by 6 bases and J by 6 bases, with 18 bases between the two germline ends. The CDR3 is made up of 14 amino acids. CDR3 DNA: TGTGCCAGTAGACTACAGGGCACGGGTTCCGAGCAGTACTTC. Translating it yields CASRLQGTGSEQYF.

This chain links TRBV6-5 with TRBJ2-1, with a tentative D call TRBD2 (5 bases). With 8 bases removed from V and 8 bases from J, the gap between germline ends came to 16 bases. The CDR3 is made up of 13 amino acids. Germline CDR1 MNHEY, CDR2 SVGAGI. The CDR3 sequence: CASSAAALDEQFF. CDR3 coding DNA: TGTGCCAGCTCTGCAGCGGCGTTAGATGAGCAGTTCTTC.

The chain joins TRBV7-8 to TRBJ1-4; no clear D gene. CDR3 length: 16 residues. Germline V gene lookup returns CDR1 SGHVS and CDR2 FQNEAQ. V was pared by 1 base and J by 11 bases, with 20 bases between. The CDR3 bases are TGTGCCAGCAGCTTAGAGGGAGGCAATACCGCTGGGAAACTGTTTTTT. Its protein product is CASSLEGGNTAGKLFF.

There are a few counts of this clone. The V call is TRBV27, the J call TRBJ2-7, with TRBD2 matching 9 bases. The V gene end was trimmed by 5 bases and the J gene end by 3 bases; junction bases not matched to a gene: 5. The CDR3 loop spans 14 amino acids. CDR1 and CDR2 (germline): MNHEY, SMNVEV (reference sequence). CDR3 DNA sequence: TGTGCCAGCAGTCCCCAGCGGGAGGACTACGAGCAGTACTTC. It translates to CASSPQREDYEQYF.

J is TRBJ2-1 and V is TRBV4-3; D might be TRBD1 (5 bases). Per germline, CDR1 LGHNA and CDR2 YSLEER. The V and J ends lost 0 bases and 7 bases respectively, with 16 bases between them. The CDR3 spans 16 residues. The CDR3 bases are TGCGCCAGCAGCCAAGAAGGGGTCGGGCTGGGGAATGAGCAGTTCTTC. Translated, it gives CASSQEGVGLGNEQFF.

By proportion, this clone is medium-sized. The CDR3 loop is CAISDSGEAFF. The CDR3 coding sequence is TGTGCCATCAGTGATTCAGGTGAAGCTTTCTTT. This chain links TRBV10-3 with TRBJ1-1; D gene uncertain. The CDR3 is made up of 11 amino acids. CDR1 and CDR2 from the germline V gene are ENHRY and SYGVKD. The V and J ends lost 3 bases and 7 bases respectively, with 6 bases between them.

This clone was found once. The chain employs TRBV4-3 and TRBJ2-7; perhaps TRBD1 as D (5 bases). V lost 1 base, J lost 0 bases, and 10 bases lay in between. The CDR3 runs 15 residues. The V gene's germline CDR1 is LGHNA and CDR2 YSLEER. The CDR3 is CASSQGTLSSYEQYF. The CDR3 DNA reads TGCGCCAGCAGCCAAGGGACACTTAGCTCCTACGAGCAGTACTTC.

The rearrangement uses TRBV18 and TRBJ1-2; 9 bases align to TRBD1. The germline V gene has CDR1 KGHSH and CDR2 LQKENI. V was pared by 4 bases and J by 0 bases, with 3 bases of the junction left unmatched. The CDR3 totals 15 residues. Here the CDR3 reads CASSRGQGTNYGYTF. The CDR3 nucleotides are TGTGCCAGCTCACGTGGACAGGGGACTAACTATGGCTACACCTTC.

The chain links TRBV27 to TRBJ2-1; tentative D call: TRBD2 (5 bases). There are 14 residues in the CDR3. Germline assignment: CDR1 MNHEY and CDR2 SMNVEV (reference sequence). V gave up 7 bases and J gave up 6 bases, with 16 bases separating them. The CDR3 region is CASTPFLAPNEQFF. CDR3 coding DNA: TGTGCCAGCACGCCCTTCCTAGCTCCCAATGAGCAGTTCTTC.

The CDR3 DNA is TGTGCCAGCAGCTTAGACAGGGCGGGCAATGAGCAGTTCTTC. This encodes CASSLDRAGNEQFF. The rearrangement joins TRBV7-2 to TRBJ2-1, with D perhaps TRBD1 (6 bases). Germline V gene lookup returns CDR1 SGHTA and CDR2 FQGNSA. This CDR3 is built from 14 residues. Deletions cut 1 base from V and 6 bases from J, with 10 bases between.

With regard to this clone: The junction departs from the called germline gene at one end, perhaps through a read error. The rearrangement links TRBV19 to TRBJ1-2; TRBD1 matches at 7 bases. The CDR3 spans 11 residues. Germline CDR1 reads LNHDA; CDR2 reads SQIVND (reference sequence). The DNA for the CDR3 is TGTGCCAGTAGTATCGGGACAGCCTCGGCCTTC. Its protein is CASSIGTASAF.

This clone has just one count. The J gene is TRBJ1-4, the V gene TRBV2; weak D call: TRBD1 (5 bases). The CDR3 runs 15 residues. V was clipped by 0 bases and J by 7 bases, with 12 bases between them. Per the germline V gene, CDR1 is SNHLY and CDR2 is FYNNEI. The CDR3 sequence: CASSEAAGQGEKLFF. The DNA for the CDR3 is TGTGCCAGCAGTGAAGCAGCGGGGCAGGGTGAAAAACTGTTTTTT.

The chain couples TRBV27 to TRBJ1-1, with 7 nucleotides matching TRBD1. V shed 2 bases and J 3 bases; nucleotides not matched to a gene: 9. The germline V gene encodes CDR1 MNHEY and CDR2 SMNVEV (reference sequence). The CDR3 sequence is 16 residues long. The CDR3 DNA sequence: TGTGCCAGCAGTTTAGAAGGGGGCAGTATATACACTGAAGCTTTCTTT. Its protein is CASSLEGGSIYTEAFF.

The rearrangement links TRBV28 to TRBJ2-7, with TRBD1 matching 11 bases. CDR1 and CDR2 (germline): MDHEN, SYDVKM. The CDR3 covers 17 residues. The trim removed 2 bases at V and 5 bases at J, leaving 11 bases unmatched. CDR3 DNA sequence: TGTGCCAGCAGTTTAAAGGACAGGGGGCGGTCGATCCACGAGCAGTACTTC. Encoded protein: CASSLKDRGRSIHEQYF. The full variable domain, with the rest looked up from reference TRBV28 and TRBJ2-7, is DVKVTQSSRYLVKRTGEKVFLECVQDMDHENMFWYRQDPGLGLRLIYFSYDVKMKEKGDIPEGYSVSREKKERFSLILESASTNQTSMYLCASSLKDRGRSIHEQYFGPGTRLTVT.